This T cell receptor (beta chain) was documented in a study of blood T cell repertoires in COVID-19. On the study more broadly: From T cells, B-cell-depleted T cells, or PBMCs came the material, which was cDNA or gDNA.

This table comes from immunoSEQ multiplex PCR, and its TCRdb copy is limited to in-frame clones, with some not included. Of 35,000 to 55,000 clones in the sample, roughly nine tenths were seen once. Germline V gene lookup returns CDR1 SGHTA and CDR2 FQGNSA. V was cut by 5 bases and J by 10 bases, with 18 bases left in between. The CDR3 has 15 amino acids. Sequenced input: peripheral blood. The chain uses TRBV7-2 and TRBJ1-6; D remains ambiguous. The source is a man between 65 and 85 years old with active COVID-19. Here the CDR3 DNA reads TGTGCCAGCAGCCCGACGCGAGGTGACGGGTCACCCCTCCACTTT. Translating gives CASSPTRGDGSPLHF.